The source of this T cell receptor (beta chain) is a study of molecular identifiers for immune sequencing clone quantification (dated by TCRdb to the late 2010s). Describing the broader study: For a replicate experiment, the RNA from either about 20,000 or 100,000 naive CD8 T cells was divided into five aliquots, and four of those aliquots went on to sequencing. CD8 T cells were used in a methods study to benchmark molecular-identifier clustering-based TCR repertoire sequencing (MIDCIRS) and TCR RNA copy counting. What the research found in general, with its limitations: The naive libraries included spiked-in Jurkat TCR RNA (over nine copies' worth), and this RNA is not part of the donor repertoire. Identical TCR molecules sharing a barcode could cause highly expanded clone sizes to be underestimated. When barcode sub-clustering was left out, chimeric consensus sequences inflated TCR diversity, with chimeras reaching as high as 47%. Modeling gave about three recovered TCR RNA copies per cell versus around 10 by digital PCR, implying about 30% capture efficiency. Spiked-in Jurkat TCR RNA equivalent to a single cell was reported to be detectable even among one million naive CD8 T cells. In CMV-specific effector cells, clones with more than 20 RNA copies contained over 97% of molecules, whereas in naive cells such clones contained under 1% of molecules.

The count of this clonotype is one. It lacks a known antigen. Per-base qualities were not stored, and no clone one base away is much larger. One read yields weak evidence. The library was generated by PCR. The sequencer was an Illumina HiSeq 4000. Bulk TCR libraries were generated as previously described, with the TCR primers listed in Table S5 used. Total RNA was purified with the Qiagen AllPrep DNA/RNA kit. Before any analysis, reads coming from multiple sequencing runs of the same library were combined into one pool. On the authors' methods: Reads were retained only if an exact TCR constant sequence was present, and the retained reads were trimmed to 150 nt and grouped according to their 12-nt molecular barcodes. Reads in each barcode group were sub-clustered using a 15% Levenshtein threshold, and a quality-weighted consensus sequence was built for each RNA molecule. Non-functional sequences were removed, as were lower-count sequences one edit away from another. Based on a fit of two negative binomial distributions, barcode sub-clusters having less than 20% of the maximum read count were discarded. The public sequencing data were trimmed at Q25 with fastp and processed into clonotypes with MiXCR by TCRdb, which kept only in-frame beta chains. Rows with a matching CDR3 protein are joined into one entry that keeps the most common DNA and genes. The V and J calls reflect TCRdb's pipeline rather than the authors' work. The sample yields more than 450,000 distinct CDR3 sequences; over 20% were counted once. The biggest ten clones account for 0.7% to 0.95% of the sample.

Libraries of naive CD8 T cells were generated from about 19,000 to 1,100,000 sorted cells, with 10%, 30% or 50% of the purified RNA used. Naive CD8 T cells were FACS-sorted as CD8+CD4-CCR7+CD45RA+ on a BD FACSAria II into RLT Plus buffer. Detection sensitivity was tested by spiking Jurkat RNA equal to ten TCR copies' worth into samples containing about 17,000-1,000,000 naive CD8 T cells. CD8 T cells were enriched using RosetteSep CD8+ T Cell Enrichment Cocktail and Ficoll-Paque, and the enriched cells then underwent ACK red cell lysis. Sequencing was carried out using naive CD8+ T cells from blood, with Jurkat cell RNA spiked in. Sample cell subset or site, as interpreted from the label and publication: FACS-sorted CD8+CD4-CCR7+CD45RA+ naive T cells. This receptor was taken from a human donor in good health. Some libraries in this study had Jurkat cell RNA spiked in.

The DNA reads as follows: TGTGCCAGCGGCGTGCAGGGTGGAGAGGACATTCAGTACTTC. It encodes CASGVQGGEDIQYF. The chain is assembled from TRBV11-2 and TRBJ2-4, with TRBD1 perhaps the D gene, on 5 matching bases. Trimming removed 8 bases from V and 8 bases from J, leaving 19 bases between the germline ends. As encoded in the germline V gene, CDR1 is SGHAT while CDR2 is FQNNGV. The CDR3 has 14 amino acids, counting the end cysteine and phenylalanine. Only the CDR3 region is kept as DNA, spanning 42 bases read in frame from base 1.